Given below is one T cell receptor (beta chain) in context. Because the CDR3's place on the DNA is in doubt, the DNA is left out and the CDR3 is given as listed by TCRdb. The source material, RNA transcripts, was used to amplify TCR beta CDR3 regions. Researchers ran a first-round RT-PCR on the TCR CDR3 using the HTBI primer set. TCRdb reprocessed the multiplex PCR reads with MiXCR, giving one entry per CDR3 protein. The data show about 540,000 distinct CDR3 sequences, 46% seen once. Subjects aged 18 to 65 presented with newly diagnosed hyperthyroidism of less than 2 months' duration. Diagnosis relied on clinical symptoms, serum thyroxine and TRAb, thyroid ultrasound and orbital computed tomography. The sample originates from a study of T cells in Graves' hyperthyroidism and ophthalmopathy. The CDR3 spans 16 amino acids, including both terminal residues. Germline values: CDR1 SGDLS, CDR2 YYNGEE.

The clonotype was recovered from a woman between 18 and 30 years old with Graves' hyperthyroidism. Input material: peripheral blood or thyroid tissue (not recorded which). The chain couples TRBV9 to TRBJ2-3; the D call TRBD2 from the table was never checked on the DNA. The CDR3 reads CASSPRVAGGADTRYF.